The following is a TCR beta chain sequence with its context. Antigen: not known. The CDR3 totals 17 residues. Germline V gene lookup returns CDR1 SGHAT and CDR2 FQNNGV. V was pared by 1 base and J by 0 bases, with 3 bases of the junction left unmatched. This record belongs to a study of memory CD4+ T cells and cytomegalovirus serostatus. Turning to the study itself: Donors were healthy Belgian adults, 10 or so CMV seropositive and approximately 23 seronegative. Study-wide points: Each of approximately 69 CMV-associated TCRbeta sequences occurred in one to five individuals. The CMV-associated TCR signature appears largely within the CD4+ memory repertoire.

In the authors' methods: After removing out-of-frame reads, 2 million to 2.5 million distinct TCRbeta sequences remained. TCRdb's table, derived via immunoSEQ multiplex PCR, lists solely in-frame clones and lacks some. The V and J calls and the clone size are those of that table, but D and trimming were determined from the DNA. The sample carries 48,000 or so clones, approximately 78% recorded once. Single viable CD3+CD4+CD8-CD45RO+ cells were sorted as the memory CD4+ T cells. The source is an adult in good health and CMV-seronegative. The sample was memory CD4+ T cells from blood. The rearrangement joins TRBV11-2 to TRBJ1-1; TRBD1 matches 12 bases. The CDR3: CASSLVGQGAVNTEAFF. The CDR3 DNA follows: TGTGCCAGCAGCTTAGTGGGACAGGGGGCGGTGAACACTGAAGCTTTCTTT.